The clone carrying this TCR beta chain was counted at least ten times. These data originate in a study of early T cells in non-severe SARS-CoV-2 infection. V lost 6 bases and J lost 6, with 9 bases in between. Germline-derived CDR1 and CDR2 are MNHEY and SVGEGT. CDR3 length: 13 amino acids. As part of library construction, unique molecular identifiers were attached to individual cDNA molecules. MiXCR, applied by TCRdb to the 5' RACE reads, yields one record per CDR3 protein. The table includes 15,000 to 20,000 distinct CDR3 sequences, over 5.5% detected once. This TCR was recovered from an adult who was a healthcare worker with PCR-confirmed SARS-CoV-2 infection or an uninfected control (not recorded which). The sample in question was whole blood, obtained at baseline. The J gene is TRBJ1-6, the V gene TRBV6-2 or TRBV6-3, with D uncertain. CDR3 region: CASRAELNSPLHF. The DNA of the CDR3 is TGTGCCAGCAGGGCGGAGCTTAATTCACCCCTCCACTTT.